The clone carrying this TCR beta chain appeared a few times. Germline V lookup: CDR1 SGDLS, CDR2 YYNGEE. After removal of 5 bases from V and 1 base from J, the junction contained 6 bases not matched to a gene. The CDR3 contains 15 residues. Quantitative 5'-RACE with molecular barcodes produced the TCR beta libraries. MiXCR, run by TCRdb on the 5' RACE reads, gives a single entry per CDR3 protein. Among a few hundred thousand distinct CDR3 sequences, over 15% were seen once, and the ten largest hold approximately 33%. The sample comes from a study of CD8 T cells in ankylosing spondylitis. Sequences were obtained from blood, either unsorted or a sorted T cell fraction (not recorded which). V is TRBV9 and J is TRBJ1-5; 7 bases are shared with TRBD1. The TCR originated in a male donor with ankylosing spondylitis or in good health (not recorded which). The CDR3 protein is CASSATGQSNQPQHF. The CDR3 nucleotides read TGTGCCAGCAGTGCTACGGGACAGAGCAATCAGCCCCAGCATTTT.